These 24 T cell receptor beta chains were all obtained from the same sample, sequenced in a study of blood T cell repertoires in COVID-19. Repertoires were generated with immunoSEQ multiplex PCR, while TCRdb's copy carries only in-frame clones and drops some. This table holds 330,000 or so clones, under 95% found once. Sequencing was performed on PBMCs or T cells enriched from blood (not recorded which). The receptors come from a woman aged 30 to 39 who had recovered from COVID-19.

This rearrangement joins TRBV4-1 to TRBJ1-6, with D maybe TRBD1 (6 bases). The CDR3 spans 18 residues. The V end lost 0 bases, the J end lost 7 bases, and 19 bases lay between the germline ends. Germline V gene data show CDR1 as MGHRA and CDR2 as YSYEKL. The CDR3 sequence is CASSQDVGWGRKNSPLHF. The CDR3 DNA sequence: TGCGCCAGCAGCCAAGATGTAGGTTGGGGGCGAAAAAATTCACCCCTCCACTTT.

The chain couples TRBV6-8 to TRBJ2-1, with D hard to call. The CDR3 has 13 residues. V was pared by 9 bases and J by 3 bases, with 12 bases between. The germline CDR1 and CDR2 sequences are MNHGY and SAAAGT. The CDR3 sequence is CARTITDYNEQFF. In nucleotides, the CDR3 is TGTGCCAGGACGATCACAGACTACAATGAGCAGTTCTTC.

Comment on this clone: Relative to the germline gene, one junction end is altered; a read error may explain this. The chain recombines TRBV7-7 with TRBJ2-1, with 8 positions matching TRBD1. Germline V gives CDR1 SSHAT, CDR2 FNYEAQ (reference sequence). The CDR3 has 15 amino acids. The DNA for the CDR3 is TGTGCTAGCAGCTTAGACAGGGGTTCTTACAATGAGCAGTTCTTC. Its protein product is CASSLDRGSYNEQFF. Supplemented by reference TRBV7-7 and TRBJ2-1, the full variable domain reads GAGVSQSPRYKVTKRGQDVTLRCDPISSHATLYWYQQALGQGPEFLTYFNYEAQPDKSGLPSDRFSAERPEGSISTLTIQRTEQRDSAMYRCASSLDRGSYNEQFFGPGTRLTVL.

The chain uses TRBV6-2 or TRBV6-3 and TRBJ2-7, with D possibly TRBD2 on 7 matching bases. The ends were cut back, 1 base at V and 2 bases at J, with 9 bases in the middle. Germline values: CDR1 MNHEY, CDR2 SVGEGT. The CDR3 totals 14 residues. In DNA form, the CDR3 reads TGTGCCAGCAGTTACTTCGGGGGGCCCTACGAGCAGTACTTC. Translation: CASSYFGGPYEQYF.

This chain joins TRBV18 and TRBJ1-4; weak D call: TRBD1 (6 bases). The CDR3 sequence is 16 residues long. V was shortened by 3 bases and J by 4 bases, with 15 bases between the two germline ends. The germline V gene has CDR1 KGHSH and CDR2 LQKENI. CDR3 DNA sequence: TGTGCCAGCTCACCGTTCGAAGGACAGATTAATGAAAAACTGTTTTTT. Protein product: CASSPFEGQINEKLFF. The full variable domain, completed using reference TRBV18 and TRBJ1-4, is NAGVMQNPRHLVRRRGQEARLRCSPMKGHSHVYWYRQLPEEGLKFMVYLQKENIIDESGMPKERFSAEFPKEGPSILRIQQVVRGDSAAYFCASSPFEGQINEKLFFGSGTQLSVL.

A single count supports this clone. The V gene is TRBV5-1, the J gene TRBJ1-6; no definite D call. Trimming removed 4 bases at V and 0 bases at J, with 11 bases between. Germline CDR1 is SGHRS and CDR2 is YFSETQ. CDR3 size: 16 residues. The DNA of the CDR3 is TGCGCCAGCAGCCTGAAACAGTTCTCCTATAATTCACCCCTCCACTTT. Translating it yields CASSLKQFSYNSPLHF.

This chain uses TRBV15 with TRBJ2-5, with TRBD1 matching 7 bases. The germline gives CDR1 LNHNV, CDR2 YYDKDF (reference sequence). The CDR3 is 13 residues long. V shed 5 bases and J 2 bases; nucleotides not matched to a gene: 2. CDR3 sequence: CATSEQGQETQYF. The CDR3 nucleotides read TGTGCCACCAGCGAACAGGGGCAAGAGACCCAGTACTTC.

DNA of the CDR3: TGTGCCAGCAGTTTCAGCGGGACAGGGAACACTGAAGCTTTCTTT. It translates to CASSFSGTGNTEAFF. The gene calls are TRBV27 and TRBJ1-1; TRBD1 matches at 8 bases. Germline V gene sequence: CDR1 MNHEY, CDR2 SMNVEV (reference sequence). The trim removed 3 bases at V and 1 base at J, leaving 4 bases unmatched. CDR3 length equals 15 residues.

The gene calls are TRBV19 and TRBJ1-2, with 10 bases matching TRBD1. The ends lost 2 bases at V and 6 bases at J; junction bases unmatched: 6. The V gene's germline CDR1 is LNHDA and CDR2 SQIVND (reference sequence). The CDR3 consists of 15 residues. The CDR3 nucleotides read TGTGCCAGTAGTATACCGACAGGGGGCTTCGATGGCTACACCTTC. Its translation: CASSIPTGGFDGYTF.

The chain links TRBV3-1 (or the pseudogene TRBV3-2) to TRBJ2-7, with 12 bases that match TRBD2. This CDR3 region has 15 residues. Losses at the gene ends were 1 base for V and 3 bases for J; bases not matched to a gene: 1. Per germline, CDR1 LGHDT and CDR2 YNNKEL (reference sequence). CDR3 in amino acids: CASSQGLAGDYEQYF. CDR3 DNA: TGTGCCAGCAGCCAAGGACTAGCGGGGGACTACGAGCAGTACTTC.

This chain connects TRBV14 to TRBJ1-1; D perhaps matches TRBD1 (5 bases). Trimming shortened V by 1 base and J by 4 bases, and 19 bases separated the two germline ends. Looked up from germline, CDR1 is SGHDN and CDR2 is FVKESK. The CDR3 totals 17 residues. CDR3 DNA: TGTGCCAGCAGCCAAGGGAATCAAGTGGAGGGGAGCACTGAAGCTTTCTTT. It translates to CASSQGNQVEGSTEAFF.

On this clone: Other DNA sequences in this specimen translate into the identical CDR3. This chain uses TRBV28 with TRBJ1-1, with TRBD1 matching over 7 bases. The CDR3 is 13 residues long. CDR1 and CDR2 from the germline V gene are MDHEN and SYDVKM. Unmatched junction bases numbered 1, after V lost 6 bases and J lost 0 bases. The CDR3 nucleotides read TGTGCCAGCAGGGACAGGATGAACACTGAAGCTTTCTTT. The encoded protein is CASRDRMNTEAFF.

The J gene is TRBJ1-5, the V gene TRBV19; 7 bases are a match to TRBD1. Germline trimming cut 6 bases from V and 3 bases from J; bases unmatched to any gene: 5. The CDR3 has 14 amino acids. Germline V lookup: CDR1 LNHDA, CDR2 SQIVND (reference sequence). The CDR3 coding sequence is TGTGCCAGTAGGCAAACAGGGGCCAATCAGCCCCAGCATTTT. Amino acid sequence: CASRQTGANQPQHF.

V gene TRBV7-3 combines with J gene TRBJ1-1; D gene uncertain. Trimming removed 2 bases at V and 0 bases at J, with 4 bases between. Germline lookup yields CDR1 SGHTA and CDR2 FQGTGA. The CDR3 loop spans 13 amino acids. CDR3 DNA: TGTGCCAGCAGCTTAGGCATGAACACTGAAGCTTTCTTT. Translation: CASSLGMNTEAFF.

The chain couples TRBV19 to TRBJ2-3, with TRBD2 as a possible D gene (6 bases). CDR3 size: 13 residues. The germline CDR1 and CDR2 sequences are LNHDA and SQIVND (reference sequence). V lost 4 bases and J 4 bases, leaving 9 bases between the germline ends. The DNA for the CDR3 is TGTGCCAGTAGTAACGAGCGGGCAGATACGCAGTATTTT. Amino acids: CASSNERADTQYF.

The chain has TRBV27 and TRBJ2-1; D may be TRBD1 (5 bases). Germline assignment: CDR1 MNHEY and CDR2 SMNVEV (reference sequence). The V end lost 2 bases, the J end lost 9 bases, and 11 bases lay between the germline ends. The CDR3 sequence is 13 residues long. CDR3 nucleotide sequence: TGTGCCAGCAGTTTACAGGGATTGGGTGAGCAGTTCTTC. The encoded protein is CASSLQGLGEQFF.

This chain joins TRBV7-2 and TRBJ1-2; TRBD1 matches at 7 bases. The V segment lost 1 base and the J segment 7 bases; nucleotides outside the gene matches: 6. Germline lookup yields CDR1 SGHTA and CDR2 FQGNSA. CDR3 length: 14 amino acids. CDR3 DNA sequence: TGTGCCAGCAGCTTAGTAAGGGGGCCGGGTGGCTACACCTTC. Translation gives CASSLVRGPGGYTF. Full variable domain (remainder filled in from reference TRBV7-2 and TRBJ1-2): GAGVSQSPSNKVTEKGKDVELRCDPISGHTALYWYRQSLGQGLEFLIYFQGNSAPDKSGLPSDRFSAERTGGSVSTLTIQRTQQEDSAVYLCASSLVRGPGGYTFGSGTRLTVV.

The chain couples TRBV10-3 to TRBJ2-5; 10 bases match TRBD2. The junction had 12 bases not matched to a gene; V was cut back by 3 bases and J by 5 bases. Germline V lookup: CDR1 ENHRY, CDR2 SYGVKD. The CDR3 consists of 17 residues. The chain's CDR3 is CAISDPTLAGGRETQYF. The CDR3 DNA is TGTGCCATCAGTGACCCCACCTTAGCGGGGGGCCGTGAGACCCAGTACTTC.

This rearrangement joins TRBV19 to TRBJ1-1; D uncertain. The CDR3 sequence is 14 residues long. Germline CDR1 is LNHDA and CDR2 is SQIVND (reference sequence). The V end lost 5 bases, the J end lost 1 base, and 11 bases lay between the germline ends. CDR3 loop: CASSSYPGNTEAFF. The CDR3 nucleotides read TGTGCCAGTAGTTCTTATCCAGGGAACACTGAAGCTTTCTTT.

The gene calls are TRBV29-1 and TRBJ2-7, with TRBD2 identical over 9 bases. Germline CDR1 reads SQVTM; CDR2 reads ANQGSEA. This CDR3 contains 15 residues. V lost 0 bases to trimming and J lost 3 bases; unmatched junction nucleotides: 6. CDR3: CSVEDRGTSSYEQYF. The DNA for the CDR3 is TGCAGCGTTGAAGATCGTGGGACTAGCAGCTACGAGCAGTACTTC.

This chain connects TRBV5-5 to TRBJ2-1; D not certain. Per the germline V gene, CDR1 is SGHKS and CDR2 is YYEKEE (reference sequence). The V and J ends lost 2 bases and 0 bases respectively, with 9 bases between them. This CDR3 has 15 amino acids. The CDR3 nucleotides read TGTGCCAGCAGCTTACTTCTGAGCTCCTACAATGAGCAGTTCTTC. The encoded protein is CASSLLLSSYNEQFF.

The chain links TRBV5-4 to TRBJ2-1, with a weak D call TRBD1 (6 bases). The germline gives CDR1 SGHNT, CDR2 YYREEE (reference sequence). The CDR3 is 15 residues long. Between the trimmed V and J ends, which lost 4 bases and 2 bases, there was a span of 13 bases. For the CDR3, the DNA is TGTGCCAGCAGCCTGGAAGGGGGACCCTACAATGAGCAGTTCTTC. Amino acids: CASSLEGGPYNEQFF.

J is TRBJ2-5 and V is TRBV7-3, with a tentative D call TRBD2 (6 bases). V gave up 0 bases and J gave up 5 bases, with 7 bases separating them. The CDR3 runs 13 residues. The V gene's germline CDR1 is SGHTA and CDR2 FQGTGA. The CDR3, as DNA: TGTGCCAGCAGCTTAACGGACTACGAGACCCAGTACTTC. It codes for CASSLTDYETQYF.

A single count supports this clone. This chain uses TRBV2 with TRBJ2-2; 8 bases match TRBD1. The CDR3 has 14 amino acids. Germline-derived CDR1 and CDR2 are SNHLY and FYNNEI. With 6 bases clipped from V and 4 bases from J, the junction kept 4 bases outside the gene matches. The CDR3 DNA follows: TGTGCCAGCAGCTGGACAGGGATCACCGGGGAGCTGTTTTTT. Its translation: CASSWTGITGELFF.